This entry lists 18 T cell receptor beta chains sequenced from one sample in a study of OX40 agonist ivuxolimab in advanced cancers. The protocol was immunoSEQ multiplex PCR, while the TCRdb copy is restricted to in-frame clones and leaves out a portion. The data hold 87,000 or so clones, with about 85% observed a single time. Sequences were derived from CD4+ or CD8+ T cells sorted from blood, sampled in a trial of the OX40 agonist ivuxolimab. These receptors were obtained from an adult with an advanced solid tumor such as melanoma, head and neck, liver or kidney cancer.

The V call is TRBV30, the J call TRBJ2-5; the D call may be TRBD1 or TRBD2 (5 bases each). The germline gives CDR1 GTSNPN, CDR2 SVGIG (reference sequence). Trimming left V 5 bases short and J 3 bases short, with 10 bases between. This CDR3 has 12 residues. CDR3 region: CAWGTSEETQYF. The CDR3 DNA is TGTGCCTGGGGGACGTCTGAAGAGACCCAGTACTTC.

CDR3 sequence: CASSQDDSYTGELFF. Here the CDR3 DNA reads TGCGCCAGCAGCCAAGACGACAGCTACACCGGGGAGCTGTTTTTT. The rearrangement links TRBV4-1 to TRBJ2-2, with D perhaps TRBD1 (5 bases). Trimming stripped 0 bases from V and 3 bases from J, with 8 bases between. CDR1 MGHRA and CDR2 YSYEKL come from the germline V gene. This CDR3 is built from 15 residues.

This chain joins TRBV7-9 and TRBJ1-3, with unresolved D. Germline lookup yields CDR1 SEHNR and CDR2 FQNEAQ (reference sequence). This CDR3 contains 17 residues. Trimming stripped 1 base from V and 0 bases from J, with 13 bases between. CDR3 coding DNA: TGTGCCAGCAGCTTAGGCTCACCCCGAAACTCTGGAAACACCATATATTTT. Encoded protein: CASSLGSPRNSGNTIYF.

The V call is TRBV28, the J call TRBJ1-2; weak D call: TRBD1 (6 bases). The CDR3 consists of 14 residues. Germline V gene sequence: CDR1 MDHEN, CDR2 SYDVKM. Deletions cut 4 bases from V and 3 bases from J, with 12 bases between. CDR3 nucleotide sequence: TGTGCCAGCAGTTGGGACAAGGGGTACTATGGCTACACCTTC. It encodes CASSWDKGYYGYTF.

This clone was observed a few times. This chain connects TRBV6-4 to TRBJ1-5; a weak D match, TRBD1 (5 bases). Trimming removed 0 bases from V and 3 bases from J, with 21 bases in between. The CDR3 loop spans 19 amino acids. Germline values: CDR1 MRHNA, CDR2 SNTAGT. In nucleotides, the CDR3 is TGTGCCAGCAGTGACTCGAAGTATACGTCGGGACGACCCAATCAGCCCCAGCATTTT. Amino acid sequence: CASSDSKYTSGRPNQPQHF.

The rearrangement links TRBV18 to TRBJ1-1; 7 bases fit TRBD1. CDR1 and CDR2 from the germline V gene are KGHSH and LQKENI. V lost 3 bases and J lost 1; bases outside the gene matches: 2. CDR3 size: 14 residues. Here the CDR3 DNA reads TGTGCCAGCTCACCGACAGGGCGGAACACTGAAGCTTTCTTT. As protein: CASSPTGRNTEAFF. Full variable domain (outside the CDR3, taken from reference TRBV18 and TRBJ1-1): NAGVMQNPRHLVRRRGQEARLRCSPMKGHSHVYWYRQLPEEGLKFMVYLQKENIIDESGMPKERFSAEFPKEGPSILRIQQVVRGDSAAYFCASSPTGRNTEAFFGQGTRLTVV.

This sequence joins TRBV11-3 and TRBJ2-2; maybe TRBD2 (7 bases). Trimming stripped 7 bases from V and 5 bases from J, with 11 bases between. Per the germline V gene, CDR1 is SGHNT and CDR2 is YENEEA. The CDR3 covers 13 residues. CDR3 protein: CASKKGGTGELFF. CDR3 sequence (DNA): TGTGCCAGCAAGAAGGGGGGGACCGGGGAGCTGTTTTTT.

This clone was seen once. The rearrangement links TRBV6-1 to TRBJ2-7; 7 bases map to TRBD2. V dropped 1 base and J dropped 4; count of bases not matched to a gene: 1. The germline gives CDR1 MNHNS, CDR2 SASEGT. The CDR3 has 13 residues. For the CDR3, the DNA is TGTGCCAGCAGTGAAGGCGGGAGTTACGAGCAGTACTTC. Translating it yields CASSEGGSYEQYF.

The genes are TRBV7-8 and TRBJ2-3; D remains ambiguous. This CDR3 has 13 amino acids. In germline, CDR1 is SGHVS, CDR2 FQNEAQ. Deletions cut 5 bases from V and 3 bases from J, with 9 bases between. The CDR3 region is CASSPSETDTQYF. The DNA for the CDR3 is TGTGCCAGCAGCCCATCCGAGACAGATACGCAGTATTTT.

In DNA form, the CDR3 reads TGTGCCAGCAGCCGGACTAGCGAGGTCGAGCAGTACTTC. This translates into CASSRTSEVEQYF. The chain is built from TRBV11-3 and TRBJ2-5; 9 positions agree with TRBD2. Judging by the DNA end, TRBJ2-7 fits better; the J call may be wrong. This CDR3 has 13 amino acids. Germline CDR1 and CDR2: SGHNT and YENEEA.

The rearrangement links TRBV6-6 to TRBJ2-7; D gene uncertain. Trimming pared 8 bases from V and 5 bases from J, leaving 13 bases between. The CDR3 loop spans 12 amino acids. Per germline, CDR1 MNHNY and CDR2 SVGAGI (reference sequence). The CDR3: CASRYLTHEQYF. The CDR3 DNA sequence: TGTGCCAGCCGCTATTTGACCCACGAGCAGTACTTC.

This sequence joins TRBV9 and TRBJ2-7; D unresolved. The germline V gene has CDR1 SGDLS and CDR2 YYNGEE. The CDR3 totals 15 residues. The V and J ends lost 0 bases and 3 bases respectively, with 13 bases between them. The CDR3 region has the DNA TGTGCCAGCAGCGTAGGAGGTGATGTTCGCTACGAGCAGTACTTC. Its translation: CASSVGGDVRYEQYF.

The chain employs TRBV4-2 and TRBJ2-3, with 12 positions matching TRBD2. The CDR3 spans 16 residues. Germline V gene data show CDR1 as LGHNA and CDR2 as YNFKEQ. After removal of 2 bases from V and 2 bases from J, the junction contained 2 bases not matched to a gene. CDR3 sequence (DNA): TGTGCCAGCAGCCAACCTAGCGGGAGGGCCACAGATACGCAGTATTTT. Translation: CASSQPSGRATDTQYF.

The DNA of the CDR3 is TGTGCCAGCAGCCCGTTCTACGATAGCAATCAGCCCCAGCATTTT. The encoded protein is CASSPFYDSNQPQHF. V gene TRBV9 combines with J gene TRBJ1-5, with D uncertain. V shed 4 bases and J shed 0 bases, with 11 bases lying between them. Looked up from germline, CDR1 is SGDLS and CDR2 is YYNGEE. This CDR3 comprises 15 residues.

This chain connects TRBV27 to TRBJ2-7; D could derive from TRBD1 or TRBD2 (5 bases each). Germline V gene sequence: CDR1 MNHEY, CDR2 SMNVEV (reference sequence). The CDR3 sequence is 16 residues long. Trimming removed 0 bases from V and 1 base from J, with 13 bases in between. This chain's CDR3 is CASSLSRDPSSYEQYF. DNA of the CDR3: TGTGCCAGCAGTTTATCCCGGGACCCTTCGTCCTACGAGCAGTACTTC.

The CDR3 coding sequence is TGTGCCAGCAGTTTGACTAGCACAGATACGCAGTATTTT. This codes for CASSLTSTDTQYF. V usage is TRBV6-5 and J usage is TRBJ2-3; the D is unclear. This CDR3 has 13 residues. The V end was cut by 4 bases, the J end by 0 bases, with 5 bases between. Germline V gene lookup returns CDR1 MNHEY and CDR2 SVGAGI.

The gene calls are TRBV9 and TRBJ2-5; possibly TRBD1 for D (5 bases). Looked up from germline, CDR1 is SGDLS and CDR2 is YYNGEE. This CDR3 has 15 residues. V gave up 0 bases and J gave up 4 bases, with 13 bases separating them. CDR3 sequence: CASSVGVAGLETQYF. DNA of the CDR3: TGTGCCAGCAGCGTAGGGGTGGCAGGGCTAGAGACCCAGTACTTC.

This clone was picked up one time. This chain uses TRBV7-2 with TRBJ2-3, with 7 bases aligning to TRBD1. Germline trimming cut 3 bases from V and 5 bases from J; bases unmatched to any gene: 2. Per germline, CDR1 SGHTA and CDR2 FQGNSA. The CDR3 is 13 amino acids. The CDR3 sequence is CASSFSGGDTQYF. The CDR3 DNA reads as TGTGCCAGCAGCTTCTCAGGGGGAGATACGCAGTATTTT.